Listed below are T cell receptor beta chains from one sample, sequenced in a study of blood T cell repertoires in COVID-19. TCRdb's copy holds only in-frame clones and misses some; the assay was immunoSEQ multiplex PCR. The sample carries more than 150,000 clones, 75% to 85% recorded once. Sequencing was done on a sample of peripheral blood. These receptor sequences come from a woman of 80 years or more with COVID-19, enrolled during active disease. CDR3s include the opening cysteine and the closing phenylalanine or tryptophan. A D gene is named only where the DNA matches it firmly. Size is stated for part of the rows, as once, few or many counts, or as a class when the clone is expanded.

j_call: TRBJ1-2; v_call: TRBV5-6; clone_size: .; d_call: .; cdr3_length: 17; cdr3_nt: TGTGCCAGCAGCCAACGCTTAAGAGCCTACCAGGGCTATGGCTACACCTTC; cdr3_aa: CASSQRLRAYQGYGYTF
j_call: TRBJ2-1; v_call: TRBV29-1; clone_size: few; d_call: .; cdr3_length: 12; cdr3_nt: TGCAGCGTTGGGGAGCCCTACAATGAGCAGTTCTTC; cdr3_aa: CSVGEPYNEQFF
j_call: TRBJ1-1; v_call: TRBV1; clone_size: .; d_call: .; cdr3_length: 13; cdr3_nt: TGCACCAGCGGTAAGAAGGGGGTGACTGAAGCTTTCTTT; cdr3_aa: CTSGKKGVTEAFF
j_call: TRBJ2-7; v_call: TRBV29-1; clone_size: .; d_call: .; cdr3_length: 11; cdr3_nt: TGCAGCGCAGGGGAGGGTTACGAGCAGTACTTC; cdr3_aa: CSAGEGYEQYF
j_call: TRBJ2-7; v_call: TRBV2; clone_size: .; d_call: TRBD2; cdr3_length: 11; cdr3_nt: TGTGCCAGCAGCCTGGGACTAGCGATAGGCTTC; cdr3_aa: CASSLGLAIGF
j_call: TRBJ2-3; v_call: TRBV7-2; clone_size: once; d_call: TRBD2; cdr3_length: 14; cdr3_nt: TGTGCCAGCAGCTTACGGGCTAGCGGAGATACGCAGTATTTT; cdr3_aa: CASSLRASGDTQYF
j_call: TRBJ2-7; v_call: TRBV11-2; clone_size: once; d_call: TRBD2; cdr3_length: 15; cdr3_nt: TGTGCCAGCAGCCCCCGGGCGGGAGGGCCCTACGAGCAGTACTTC; cdr3_aa: CASSPRAGGPYEQYF
j_call: TRBJ2-7; v_call: TRBV7-9; clone_size: .; d_call: .; cdr3_length: 11; cdr3_nt: TGTGCCAGCAGCTTAGATAGGCAGGAGTACTTC; cdr3_aa: CASSLDRQEYF
j_call: TRBJ1-4; v_call: TRBV5-1; clone_size: .; d_call: TRBD1; cdr3_length: 14; cdr3_nt: TGCGCCAGCAGCGGGACAGGGGCGGGTGAAAAACTGTTTTTT; cdr3_aa: CASSGTGAGEKLFF
j_call: TRBJ2-3; v_call: TRBV27; clone_size: .; d_call: TRBD2; cdr3_length: 16; cdr3_nt: TGTGCCAGCAGTTTACTAGCGGGGGGGCTTACAGATACGCAGTATTTT; cdr3_aa: CASSLLAGGLTDTQYF
j_call: TRBJ1-3; v_call: TRBV5-4; clone_size: .; d_call: .; cdr3_length: 15; cdr3_nt: TGTGCCAGCAGCTTGGCCGGTCACTCTGGAAACACCATATATTTT; cdr3_aa: CASSLAGHSGNTIYF
j_call: TRBJ2-1; v_call: TRBV29-1; clone_size: few; d_call: TRBD2; cdr3_length: 17; cdr3_nt: TGCAGCGTTGAAGATCGGACTAGCGGGAGGTTCTACAATGAGCAGTTCTTC; cdr3_aa: CSVEDRTSGRFYNEQFF
j_call: TRBJ2-1; v_call: TRBV11-3; clone_size: .; d_call: .; cdr3_length: 17; cdr3_nt: TGTGCCAGCAGCTTAGGACTCGTACCGCTTCTCTACAATGAGCAGTTCTTC; cdr3_aa: CASSLGLVPLLYNEQFF